These 26 T cell receptor beta chains originate from one sample sequenced in a study of shared T cell receptors in the human thymus. The assay was immunoSEQ multiplex PCR, and TCRdb's table has in-frame clones only and misses some. The sample yields about 660,000 clones, about 89% seen once. These data also formed part of another study, on human thymus T cells.

Sequenced: thymocytes. These receptors originate from a boy younger than two with a congenital heart defect.

The count of this clone is one. The chain links TRBV5-1 to TRBJ2-7, with TRBD1 matching 9 bases. V lost 2 bases and J lost 1; bases outside the gene matches: 4. The CDR3 is 15 residues long. CDR1 and CDR2 from the germline V gene are SGHRS and YFSETQ. The CDR3 here is CASSFGGTGSYEQYF. The CDR3 nucleotides are TGCGCCAGCAGCTTTGGTGGGACAGGGTCCTACGAGCAGTACTTC.

The chain links TRBV28 to TRBJ1-6; TRBD1 aligns across 7 bases. From germline, CDR1 is MDHEN and CDR2 SYDVKM. V shed 5 bases and J 0 bases; nucleotides not matched to a gene: 7. CDR3 size: 17 residues. The DNA of the CDR3 is TGTGCCAGCAGTAAAGGACAGGCTCGCTCCTATAATTCACCCCTCCACTTT. This translates into CASSKGQARSYNSPLHF. Supplemented by reference TRBV28 and TRBJ1-6, the full variable domain reads DVKVTQSSRYLVKRTGEKVFLECVQDMDHENMFWYRQDPGLGLRLIYFSYDVKMKEKGDIPEGYSVSREKKERFSLILESASTNQTSMYLCASSKGQARSYNSPLHFGNGTRLTVT.

This clone was detected only a few times. The CDR3 reads CASRHDKNTEAFF. Here the CDR3 DNA reads TGTGCCAGCAGACACGACAAGAACACTGAAGCTTTCTTT. The gene calls are TRBV14 and TRBJ1-1; the D is unclear. This CDR3 has 13 residues. The germline gives CDR1 SGHDN, CDR2 FVKESK. Trimming removed 6 bases from V and 1 base from J, with 9 bases in between.

The rearrangement joins TRBV5-6 to TRBJ2-7; 8 nucleotides line up with TRBD2. The CDR3 is 15 amino acids. V shed 1 base, J shed 5 bases, and the junction held 8 bases outside the gene matches. The V gene's germline CDR1 is SGHDT and CDR2 YYEEEE. Written as DNA, the CDR3 is TGTGCCAGCAGCTTGTTGACGGGGGGGAACCACGAGCAGTACTTC. This codes for CASSLLTGGNHEQYF.

This rearrangement joins TRBV4-1 to TRBJ1-5; 11 bases are a match to TRBD1. The germline V gene has CDR1 MGHRA and CDR2 YSYEKL. This CDR3 spans 17 amino acids. With V trimmed by 6 bases and J by 5 bases, 12 bases remained unmatched. In DNA, the CDR3 is TGCGCCAGCAGTCAGAAAGAAGCGGACAGGGGGCATCAGCCCCAGCATTTT. Protein: CASSQKEADRGHQPQHF.

The chain carries TRBV5-4 and TRBJ2-2, with D unclear. The CDR3 consists of 12 residues. With 2 bases removed from V and 6 bases from J, the gap between germline ends came to 5 bases. Per germline, CDR1 SGHNT and CDR2 YYREEE (reference sequence). This CDR3 is CASSLESGELFF. CDR3 nucleotide sequence: TGTGCCAGCAGCTTAGAGTCCGGGGAGCTGTTTTTT. Variable domain in full (rest from reference TRBV5-4 and TRBJ2-2): ETGVTQSPTHLIKTRGQQVTLRCSSQSGHNTVSWYQQALGQGPQFIFQYYREEENGRGNFPPRFSGLQFPNYSSELNVNALELDDSALYLCASSLESGELFFGEGSRLTVL.

J is TRBJ1-1 and V is TRBV9; D uncertain. This CDR3 is 14 amino acids long. V was clipped by 0 bases and J by 6 bases, with 12 bases between them. Germline V gene data show CDR1 as SGDLS and CDR2 as YYNGEE. This CDR3 is CASSVGADEPEAFF. The CDR3 coding sequence is TGTGCCAGCAGCGTAGGGGCAGACGAACCTGAAGCTTTCTTT.

V gene TRBV5-1 combines with J gene TRBJ2-3; the D gene is possibly TRBD1 (6 bases). In germline, CDR1 is SGHRS, CDR2 YFSETQ. The CDR3 runs to 14 residues. V was shortened by 4 bases and J by 3 bases, with 12 bases between the two germline ends. The CDR3 coding sequence is TGCGCCAGCAGCGTTACAGGGTTGACAGATACGCAGTATTTT. Its protein product is CASSVTGLTDTQYF.

J is TRBJ2-7 and V is TRBV5-3; D ambiguous. TRBV5-3 is identified as an open reading frame with a role that is uncertain. The CDR3 runs to 13 residues. V was pared by 7 bases and J by 2 bases, with 13 bases between. CDR3 in DNA: TGTGCCAGAGGCCCTTGGCACACCTACGAGCAGTACTTC. Its translation: CARGPWHTYEQYF.

This sequence joins TRBV15 and TRBJ2-5; 8 nucleotides align to TRBD2. With 8 bases clipped from V and 5 bases from J, the junction kept 10 bases outside the gene matches. There are 14 residues in the CDR3. The germline gives CDR1 LNHNV, CDR2 YYDKDF (reference sequence). This CDR3 reads CATSYGGAFETQYF. CDR3 nucleotide sequence: TGTGCCACCTCATACGGGGGGGCTTTTGAGACCCAGTACTTC.

This chain joins TRBV7-9 and TRBJ2-3, with a tentative D call TRBD2 (5 bases). From germline, CDR1 is SEHNR and CDR2 FQNEAQ (reference sequence). Trimming took off 3 bases at V and 3 bases at J, with 13 bases between the two ends. The length of the CDR3 is 15 residues. The CDR3 coding sequence is TGTGCCAGCAGCTTTGGAGGAGTTGGGACAGATACGCAGTATTTT. The encoded protein is CASSFGGVGTDTQYF.

The V and J genes are TRBV4-2 and TRBJ1-2, with 7 nucleotides matching TRBD1. CDR3 length: 15 residues. V shed 0 bases and J 4 bases; nucleotides not matched to a gene: 5. The V gene's germline CDR1 is LGHNA and CDR2 YNFKEQ. CDR3 coding DNA: TGTGCCAGCAGCCAAGAGGGGACAGCGCCCTATGGCTACACCTTC. Its protein is CASSQEGTAPYGYTF.

The V call is TRBV4-1, the J call TRBJ1-4, with a weak D call TRBD1 (5 bases). From germline, CDR1 is MGHRA and CDR2 YSYEKL. The V end lost 0 bases, the J end lost 2 bases, and 16 bases lay between the germline ends. CDR3 length: 18 amino acids. The CDR3 DNA is TGCGCCAGCAGCCAAGAGGGGCCCTCCCCGCGGACTAATGAAAAACTGTTTTTT. Encoded protein: CASSQEGPSPRTNEKLFF.

J is TRBJ1-1 and V is TRBV18; 9 nucleotides match TRBD1. The CDR3 is made up of 15 amino acids. The germline V gene encodes CDR1 KGHSH and CDR2 LQKENI. J gave up 5 bases and V 4 bases, and 8 bases lay outside the gene matches. The CDR3 coding sequence is TGTGCCAGCTCACAACGCGACAGGGGGAGAACTGAAGCTTTCTTT. This translates into CASSQRDRGRTEAFF.

V gene TRBV28 combines with J gene TRBJ2-7; possibly TRBD2 for D (6 bases). The CDR3 contains 13 residues. V was clipped by 10 bases and J by 4 bases, with 17 bases between them. Germline V CDR1 and CDR2: MDHEN, SYDVKM. The CDR3 is CATTGGAVYEQYF. The CDR3 DNA sequence: TGTGCCACGACCGGAGGGGCGGTTTACGAGCAGTACTTC.

The chain employs TRBV4-1 and TRBJ2-7; TRBD2 aligns across 7 bases. The trim removed 0 bases at V and 6 bases at J, leaving 8 bases unmatched. The CDR3 runs to 15 residues. Germline V lookup: CDR1 MGHRA, CDR2 YSYEKL. Here the CDR3 DNA reads TGCGCCAGCAGCCAAGAAGTCGGGGGGAGGGTCGAGCAGTACTTC. Translated: CASSQEVGGRVEQYF.

The gene calls are TRBV15 and TRBJ1-1, with D perhaps matching TRBD1 (5 bases). The germline CDR1 and CDR2 sequences are LNHNV and YYDKDF (reference sequence). With 0 bases removed from V and 0 bases from J, the gap between germline ends came to 14 bases. The CDR3 runs to 17 residues. CDR3 nucleotide sequence: TGTGCCACCAGCAGAGAGGGGGGAGGCACTATGAACACTGAAGCTTTCTTT. Translation gives CATSREGGGTMNTEAFF.

V and J are TRBV15 and TRBJ1-4, with unresolved D. CDR3 length: 18 amino acids. Germline V gene lookup returns CDR1 LNHNV and CDR2 YYDKDF (reference sequence). V lost 0 bases to trimming and J lost 4 bases, with 18 bases between them. The CDR3 region is CATSRDEGGPCGNEKLFF. DNA for the CDR3: TGTGCCACCAGCAGAGATGAGGGAGGGCCCTGTGGTAATGAAAAACTGTTTTTT.

This clone was recorded a few times. V usage is TRBV18 and J usage is TRBJ1-5; D gene unclear. V was shortened by 0 bases and J by 7 bases, with 7 bases between the two germline ends. The CDR3 runs to 13 residues. CDR1 is KGHSH, CDR2 LQKENI, per germline. The DNA for the CDR3 is TGTGCCAGCTCACCACCCGGGAGGCAGCCCCAGCATTTT. Protein product: CASSPPGRQPQHF.

The rearrangement uses TRBV4-2 and TRBJ1-2, with TRBD1 matching 8 bases. This CDR3 has 16 amino acids. The ends lost 3 bases at V and 1 base at J; junction bases unmatched: 7. Germline V CDR1 and CDR2: LGHNA, YNFKEQ. DNA of the CDR3: TGTGCCAGCAGCCAGATAACAGGGGGACTTAACTATGGCTACACCTTC. Translation: CASSQITGGLNYGYTF.

The sample holds one count of this clone. The chain uses TRBV2 and TRBJ1-5, with 8 bases lining up with TRBD1. The CDR3 is made up of 17 amino acids. Germline-derived CDR1 and CDR2 are SNHLY and FYNNEI. V trimming: 5 bases; J trimming: 4 bases; junction bases outside the gene matches: 13. Written as DNA, the CDR3 is TGTGCCAGCAGTCCCCCGGTGAACAGGGGGGATAATCAGCCCCAGCATTTT. This gives the protein CASSPPVNRGDNQPQHF.

The chain employs TRBV7-1 and TRBJ2-5, with TRBD2 matching over 10 bases. TRBV7-1 is recorded as an ORF, its role being uncertain. The CDR3 contains 24 residues. V shed 3 bases and J 1 base; nucleotides not matched to a gene: 29. CDR3 DNA sequence: TGTGCCAGCAGCTCCACACGGGGGGTATTGCCTAGCGGGGGACTCCACGCAATCCAAGAGACCCAGTACTTC. Its translation: CASSSTRGVLPSGGLHAIQETQYF.

The chain has TRBV14 and TRBJ1-6; the match to TRBD1 covers 7 bases. With V trimmed by 2 bases and J by 7 bases, 8 bases remained unmatched. Germline CDR1 SGHDN, CDR2 FVKESK. The CDR3 consists of 16 residues. CDR3 in DNA: TGTGCCAGCAGCCAACCAATCCAGGGGGGCAATTCACCCCTCCACTTT. As protein: CASSQPIQGGNSPLHF.

This rearrangement joins TRBV4-1 to TRBJ2-3; 7 bases fit TRBD1. Germline CDR1 and CDR2: MGHRA and YSYEKL. The CDR3 sequence is 17 residues long. The junction had 10 bases not matched to a gene; V was cut back by 0 bases and J by 4 bases. The CDR3 DNA follows: TGCGCCAGCAGCCAAGACGAGGGCAGGGGGTCTCCAGATACGCAGTATTTT. It specifies CASSQDEGRGSPDTQYF.

This chain connects TRBV19 to TRBJ2-7; D ambiguous. The CDR3 has 18 amino acids. Trimming shortened V by 1 base and J by 0 bases, and 19 bases separated the two germline ends. Germline CDR1 LNHDA, CDR2 SQIVND (reference sequence). The CDR3 reads CASSIGLVLWQNSYEQYF. CDR3 sequence (DNA): TGTGCCAGTAGTATAGGCTTGGTTCTTTGGCAGAACTCCTACGAGCAGTACTTC. The variable domain in full, with the rest retrieved from reference TRBV19 and TRBJ2-7, is DGGITQSPKYLFRKEGQNVTLSCEQNLNHDAMYWYRQDPGQGLRLIYYSQIVNDFQKGDIAEGYSVSREKKESFPLTVTSAQKNPTAFYLCASSIGLVLWQNSYEQYFGPGTRLTVT.

This sequence joins TRBV5-1 and TRBJ1-2; 11 bases agree with TRBD1. The germline CDR1 and CDR2 sequences are SGHRS and YFSETQ. Unmatched junction bases numbered 4, after V lost 1 base and J lost 2 bases. The CDR3 covers 16 residues. Written as DNA, the CDR3 is TGCGCCAGCAGCTTGCGGGGGACAGGGGGGAACTATGGCTACACCTTC. This codes for CASSLRGTGGNYGYTF.